This T cell receptor (beta chain) was documented in a study of blood T cell repertoires in COVID-19. Study-wide background: Sites across the United States, Italy and Spain contributed samples from acute and convalescent COVID-19. The analysed material was cDNA or gDNA that came from T cells, B-cell-depleted T cells, or PBMCs.

Source study methods: Estimates of nucleated cell counts were drawn from the amplification of reference gene primers. The assay was immunoSEQ multiplex PCR, and TCRdb's table has in-frame clones only and misses some. The D gene and trimming were derived from the DNA, and the V and J assignments and clone size from that table. The table has hundreds of thousands of clones, roughly 86% seen once. Trimming at V came to 4 bases and at J to 0 bases, leaving 6 bases not matched to a gene. The germline V gene encodes CDR1 KGHSH and CDR2 LQKENI. CDR3 length: 16 residues. This sequence joins TRBV18 and TRBJ1-3, with 7 bases aligning to TRBD1. The TCR comes from a human donor in a cohort sampled during active COVID-19. Sequenced sample: peripheral blood. CDR3 amino acids: CASSQPGQNSGNTIYF. DNA of the CDR3: TGTGCCAGCTCACAACCGGGACAGAACTCTGGAAACACCATATATTTT.